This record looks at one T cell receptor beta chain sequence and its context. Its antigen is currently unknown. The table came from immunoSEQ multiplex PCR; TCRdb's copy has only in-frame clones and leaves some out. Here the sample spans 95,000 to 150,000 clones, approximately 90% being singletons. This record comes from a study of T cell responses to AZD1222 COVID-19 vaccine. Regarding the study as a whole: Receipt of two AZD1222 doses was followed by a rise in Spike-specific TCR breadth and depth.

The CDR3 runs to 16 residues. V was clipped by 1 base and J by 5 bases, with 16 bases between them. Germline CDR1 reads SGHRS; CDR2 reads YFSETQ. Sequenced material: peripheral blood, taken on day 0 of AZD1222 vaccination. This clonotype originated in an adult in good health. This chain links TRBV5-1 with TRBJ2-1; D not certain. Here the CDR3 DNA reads TGCGCCAGCAGCTTGTTTAGTCGCGTCTCAAACAATGAGCAGTTCTTC. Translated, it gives CASSLFSRVSNNEQFF.